This T cell receptor (beta chain) was obtained from a study of blood T cell repertoires in COVID-19. Study-level information: T cells, B-cell-depleted T cells, or PBMCs supplied cDNA or gDNA.

In the original processing: How many nucleated cells were present was estimated from reference gene primer amplification. The protocol was immunoSEQ multiplex PCR, while the TCRdb copy is restricted to in-frame clones and leaves out a portion. The V and J calls and clone size were taken over from that table, and D and trimming were inferred from the DNA. The repertoire consists of 150,000 to 200,000 clones, with over 75% occurring once and the leading ten covering about a tenth. The germline V and J ends were trimmed by 0 bases and 8 bases, with 16 bases remaining between them. CDR1 and CDR2 from the germline V gene are MNHEY and SVGAGI. The CDR3 is made up of 16 amino acids. This clone was seen a few times.

V gene TRBV6-5 combines with J gene TRBJ1-4; the D is unclear. The sample comprised peripheral blood. The receptor's source is a human donor in a cohort sampled during active COVID-19. CDR3 sequence (DNA): TGTGCCAGCAGTTACTCACTCGACACGCAAGAGGAAAAACTGTTTTTT. It translates to CASSYSLDTQEEKLFF.